This record covers a single TCR beta chain. It lacks a known antigen. Per-nucleotide qualities are absent, and no much larger clonotype sits a single base away. Library construction relied on the immunoSEQ multiplex PCR assay. As for the original processing: A statistical classification framework was built for diagnosing cytomegalovirus status from the catalog of TCR beta chain sequences. The source is immuneACCESS, and TCRdb retained only in-frame sequences with V and J called. Part of the clones is not carried over; for the studies checked, unresolved V genes explain less than half of this, and the remainder is unexplained. V, J and clone size are those of that table, while D and trimming were read from the DNA. Across this sample there are approximately 200,000 clones, with about 93% seen only once. The ten largest account for around 1.1% of the sample. This specimen belongs to a study of cytomegalovirus exposure and HLA in healthy donors (TCRdb year 2017). General notes on the study: According to a later analysis, the roughly 130 validation repertoires were produced on the same platform as the approximately 600 repertoires of the first cohort. The study was designed to test whether signatures of past pathogen exposure could be identified by cataloging public T cell receptors. Along with the roughly 670-subject first cohort, a separate validation cohort of about 110 different subjects was used. To predict cytomegalovirus infection status, the study combined high-throughput TCR immunosequencing, statistical association of individual TCRs with disease status, and machine learning. The investigation overall reported the following: It was suggested by the authors that the approach could potentially be generalized to other disease states and immunological phenotypes. While some public TCRs were present in many individuals, most TCR sequences turned up only very rarely across donors. The classifier was reported to diagnose cytomegalovirus status with high specificity and sensitivity in both the original and validation cohorts. A later analysis lacked HLA typing for the validation cohort, so it scored co-occurrence in that cohort across all 120 repertoires. A total of 164 TCR beta chains were listed by the study as associated with cytomegalovirus. Subsequent analysis determined that TCRs grouped into clusters in the first cohort also showed a tendency toward co-occurrence across the 130 or so validation repertoires, and about 94% of cluster scores exceeded 0. In vitro tests confirmed that three of the cytomegalovirus-associated TCR beta chains recognize cytomegalovirus antigens.

Separate from the approximately 670-subject first cohort, the validation cohort of roughly 120 subjects was the group to which the donors belonged. Clipping removes 1 base from V and 1 base from J, with 5 as the unmatched junction base count. Its CDR3 holds 16 amino acids, cysteine through phenylalanine. Just the 48-base CDR3 DNA is kept, in frame starting at base 1. Based on the germline V gene (reference sequence), the CDR1 and CDR2 sequences are SGHNT and YYREEE. Sequences were obtained from PBMCs. The clonotype comes from a woman between 18 and 29 years old in good health and CMV-seronegative. The chain is encoded by TRBV5-4 joined to TRBJ2-1; TRBD1 agrees with 7 junctional bases. Read as DNA, the sequence is TGTGCCAGCAGCTTGAAAGGGGGCGAATCCTACAATGAGCAGTTCTTC. Its protein is CASSLKGGESYNEQFF.